This is a list of T cell receptor beta chains from one sample in a study of blood T cells in healthy people across ages. TCRdb reanalysed the 5' RACE reads using MiXCR and keeps one entry per CDR3 protein. Here the sample spans over 600,000 distinct CDR3 sequences, around 43% being singletons. What was sequenced was blood. The receptors stem from a man older than 75 in good health. Both conserved end residues are part of each CDR3. Each record gives: D gene, clone size, J gene, V gene, CDR3 protein, CDR3 DNA. A D gene is named only where the DNA matches it firmly. Size tells how often a clone was seen (once, few, many) or the class of an expanded clone, and some rows leave it out.

TRBD1,few,TRBJ2-5,TRBV7-2,CASSSGQAETQYF,TGTGCCAGCAGCTCGGGACAGGCGGAGACCCAGTACTTC
.,.,TRBJ1-1,TRBV11-2,CASSSVGWAGQNTEAFF,TGTGCCAGCAGTTCAGTGGGGTGGGCGGGACAGAACACTGAAGCTTTCTTT
.,once,TRBJ1-1,TRBV6-5,CASSTTGNRREAFF,TGTGCCAGCAGTACGACAGGCAACCGACGCGAAGCTTTCTTT
.,.,TRBJ2-7,TRBV15,CATRGGTQAHEQYF,TGTGCCACCAGAGGGGGGACTCAAGCCCACGAGCAGTACTTC
TRBD2,few,TRBJ2-7,TRBV6-2/TRBV6-3,CASSFPGTSTDEQYF,TGTGCCAGCAGTTTTCCCGGGACTAGCACCGACGAGCAGTACTTC
.,few,TRBJ2-1,TRBV12-5,CASGLVTVSNEQFF,TGTGCTAGTGGTTTGGTAACAGTATCCAATGAGCAGTTCTTC
.,many,TRBJ2-7,TRBV5-1,CASSLVVGNYEQYF,TGCGCCAGCAGCTTGGTCGTGGGGAACTACGAGCAGTACTTC
.,.,TRBJ2-7,TRBV6-1,CASSESRVGEQYF,TGTGCCAGCAGTGAATCCAGGGTCGGCGAGCAGTACTTC
.,.,TRBJ1-5,TRBV7-2,CASSLVGGGNQPQHF,TGTGCCAGCAGCTTAGTGGGGGGCGGCAATCAGCCCCAGCATTTT
.,.,TRBJ2-5,TRBV3-1,CASSQGGQRRREQYF,TGTGCCAGCAGCCAAGGAGGTCAGAGGAGGAGAGAGCAGTACTTC
TRBD1,.,TRBJ1-4,TRBV10-3,CASRRTGEKLFF,TGTGCCAGCCGAAGGACAGGAGAAAAACTGTTTTTT
.,.,TRBJ2-5,TRBV6-1,CASSELDTTQYF,TGTGCCAGCAGTGAACTTGATACAACCCAGTACTTC
TRBD1,.,TRBJ2-1,TRBV5-1,CASIFRTGGDEQFF,TGCGCCAGCATCTTTCGGACAGGGGGCGATGAGCAGTTCTTC
.,.,TRBJ1-3,TRBV20-1,CSARTPAGNTIYF,TGCAGTGCTAGGACACCCGCTGGAAACACCATATATTTT
.,few,TRBJ2-1,TRBV7-2,CASSLVSLGITEQFF,TGTGCCAGCAGCTTAGTATCCCTAGGCATCACCGAGCAGTTCTTC
.,.,TRBJ2-7,TRBV5-8,CASRVQVSYEQYF,TGTGCCAGTCGGGTCCAGGTTTCCTACGAGCAGTACTTC
.,.,TRBJ2-3,TRBV30,CAWSVLTGEVDTQYF,TGTGCCTGGAGTGTACTGACGGGAGAGGTAGATACGCAGTATTTT
.,few,TRBJ2-6,TRBV11-2,CASSFPAGAGANVLTF,TGTGCCAGCAGCTTTCCCGCAGGTGCTGGGGCCAACGTCCTGACTTTC
.,once,TRBJ1-5,TRBV28,CASNSIEGLTNQPQHF,TGTGCCAGCAATTCAATCGAGGGGCTCACCAATCAGCCCCAGCATTTT
.,medium-sized,TRBJ2-4,TRBV4-1,CASSQDDRLAKNIQYF,TGCGCCAGCAGCCAAGATGACCGACTAGCCAAAAACATTCAGTACTTC
TRBD1,.,TRBJ1-6,TRBV12-3/TRBV12-4,CASIRQGGNSPLHF,TGTGCCAGCATCAGACAGGGGGGGAATTCACCCCTCCACTTT
.,few,TRBJ2-5,TRBV4-1,CASSPSPYDAQYF,TGCGCCAGCAGCCCCTCACCGTATGACGCCCAGTACTTC
.,.,TRBJ2-1,TRBV21-1,CARDSSGRNNEQFF,TGTGCCAGGGATTCTAGCGGGCGGAACAATGAGCAGTTCTTC
.,few,TRBJ2-4,TRBV7-9,CASSPWGGAGQDLVQYF,TGTGCCAGCAGCCCCTGGGGGGGGGCAGGGCAAGACTTGGTTCAGTACTTC
.,.,TRBJ1-2,TRBV20-1,CSARARVVDGYTF,TGCAGTGCTAGAGCCAGGGTTGTGGACGGCTACACCTTC
.,.,TRBJ1-1,TRBV7-9,CASSSIDWDTEAFF,TGTGCCAGCAGCTCCATTGACTGGGACACTGAAGCTTTCTTT
.,.,TRBJ1-4,TRBV5-6,CASSLYGPGSNEKLFF,TGTGCCAGCAGCTTGTATGGGCCCGGGAGTAATGAAAAACTGTTTTTT
.,.,TRBJ1-2,TRBV3-1,CASSQATPTLSGYTF,TGTGCCAGCAGCCAAGCGACACCTACCCTTTCTGGCTACACCTTC
.,.,TRBJ2-6,TRBV2,CASSGSEANVLTF,TGTGCCAGCAGCGGAAGTGAGGCCAACGTCCTGACTTTC
.,.,TRBJ2-1,TRBV20-1,CSAWDLNEQFF,TGCAGTGCCTGGGACCTAAATGAGCAGTTCTTC
TRBD2,.,TRBJ2-5,TRBV12-3/TRBV12-4,CASHRDGRNEQYF,TGTGCCAGCCATCGGGACGGGAGGAATGAGCAGTACTTC
.,.,TRBJ2-3,TRBV10-3,CAINAGGTGADTQYF,TGTGCCATCAACGCGGGAGGGACAGGGGCAGATACGCAGTATTTT
TRBD1,many,TRBJ1-2,TRBV7-6,CASSSGGNYGYTF,TGTGCCAGCAGCTCAGGGGGGAACTATGGCTACACCTTC
.,many,TRBJ2-3,TRBV3-1,CASSQYTDTQYF,TGTGCCAGCAGCCAGTACACAGATACGCAGTATTTT
TRBD2,few,TRBJ2-7,TRBV5-1,CASSPRTSPGEQYF,TGCGCCAGCAGCCCCAGGACTAGCCCGGGCGAGCAGTACTTC
.,many,TRBJ1-6,TRBV10-1,CASSESRDSPLHF,TGCGCCAGCAGTGAGAGCAGGGATTCACCCCTCCACTTT
TRBD1,.,TRBJ2-7,TRBV19,CATLGQGKSYEQYF,TGTGCCACCCTGGGACAGGGGAAATCGTATGAGCAGTACTTC
.,.,TRBJ2-5,TRBV14,CASSLRTGWRETQYF,TGTGCCAGCAGCCTTAGAACAGGGTGGAGAGAGACCCAGTACTTC
.,.,TRBJ2-5,TRBV20-1,CSARLAGGETQYF,TGCAGTGCTAGATTGGCGGGCGGGGAGACCCAGTACTTC
.,.,TRBJ1-6,TRBV28,CASSLGSHNNSPLHF,TGTGCCAGCAGTTTAGGGTCGCACAATAATTCACCCCTCCACTTT
TRBD1,.,TRBJ2-7,TRBV13,CASSLATGVSEQYF,TGTGCCAGCAGCTTAGCCACAGGGGTGTCCGAGCAGTACTTC
TRBD2,many,TRBJ2-7,TRBV28,CASSPAFSGRAIYEQYF,TGTGCCAGCAGTCCCGCCTTTAGCGGGAGGGCCATCTACGAGCAGTACTTC
TRBD2,.,TRBJ2-5,TRBV20-1,CSARRASGPPEETQYF,TGCAGTGCTAGACGGGCTAGCGGGCCTCCCGAAGAGACCCAGTACTTC
.,many,TRBJ1-2,TRBV7-8,CASSLGTDNYGYTF,TGTGCCAGCAGCTTAGGCACAGATAACTATGGCTACACCTTC
.,.,TRBJ1-4,TRBV7-2,CATRGPSGNEKLFF,TGTGCCACCCGGGGCCCGAGTGGTAATGAAAAACTGTTTTTT
TRBD1,.,TRBJ2-3,TRBV29-1,CSVEDLDRATDTQYF,TGCAGCGTTGAAGATCTGGACAGGGCTACAGATACGCAGTATTTT
TRBD2,.,TRBJ2-3,TRBV28,CAAGGSGGTLITDTQYF,TGTGCCGCCGGTGGGTCGGGAGGGACACTAATCACAGATACGCAGTATTTT
TRBD1,many,TRBJ1-2,TRBV6-5,CASSGTGGYGYTF,TGTGCCAGCAGTGGGACAGGGGGCTATGGCTACACCTTC
.,.,TRBJ2-5,TRBV25-1,CASPDRDSFSCREQYF,TGTGCCAGTCCAGACAGGGACTCCTTCAGTTGTCGTGAGCAGTACTTC
.,few,TRBJ2-5,TRBV7-2,CASSLGVHQETQYF,TGTGCCAGCAGCTTAGGAGTACACCAAGAGACCCAGTACTTC
TRBD1,.,TRBJ1-2,TRBV25-1,CASYGADRDGYTF,TGTGCCAGCTACGGGGCCGACAGGGATGGCTACACCTTC
.,few,TRBJ2-5,TRBV30,CAWSEGEVFGETQYF,TGTGCCTGGTCGGAGGGGGAGGTGTTTGGAGAGACCCAGTACTTC
.,.,TRBJ2-3,TRBV12-3/TRBV12-4,CASSLREGGFSADTQYF,TGTGCCAGCAGTCTACGCGAAGGGGGATTTAGCGCAGATACGCAGTATTTT
TRBD2,.,TRBJ2-3,TRBV11-3,CASSLAGGGTDAQYF,TGTGCCAGCAGTCTAGCGGGGGGAGGCACAGATGCGCAGTATTTT
.,.,TRBJ2-7,TRBV5-1,CASSQSGSAYEQYF,TGCGCCAGCAGTCAGTCAGGGTCCGCCTACGAGCAGTACTTC
TRBD1,many,TRBJ2-7,TRBV7-9,CASSSGQSYEQYF,TGTGCCAGCAGCTCGGGACAGAGCTACGAGCAGTACTTC
TRBD1,.,TRBJ1-1,TRBV27,CASKGAGTNTEAFF,TGTGCCAGCAAGGGGGCTGGGACGAACACTGAAGCTTTCTTT
.,once,TRBJ2-1,TRBV7-8,CASSWDGDNEQFF,TGTGCCAGCAGCTGGGACGGAGACAATGAGCAGTTCTTC
.,.,TRBJ2-7,TRBV6-2/TRBV6-3,CASSHFGEHGPRAYEQYF,TGTGCCAGCAGTCACTTCGGCGAACATGGGCCGCGGGCCTACGAGCAGTACTTC